Listed below are T cell receptor beta chains from one sample, sequenced in a study of T-cell memory formation after mild COVID-19. TCRdb recomputed calls from the 5' RACE reads with MiXCR, one row per CDR3 protein. The data contain hundreds of thousands of distinct CDR3 sequences, around 17% of them seen just once; the ten biggest clones take up about 22%. Sequenced: PBMCs or a T cell subset sorted from them (not recorded which). Receptor source: a man between 18 and 35 years old who had mild COVID-19 (a few samples of this study predate the infection). Cell type and time point are not known. Each CDR3 is given with its conserved first and last residue. The D gene is left open where the match is weak. The size of a clone is reported for some rows only, either as once, few or many, or as a class for expanded clones.

D gene: .; clone size: few; CDR3 length: 10; V gene: TRBV7-9; J gene: TRBJ1-1; CDR3 DNA: TGTGCCAGCAGGGATGAGGAAGCTTTCTTT; CDR3 protein: CASRDEEAFF
D gene: .; clone size: .; CDR3 length: 13; V gene: TRBV6-5; J gene: TRBJ1-2; CDR3 DNA: TGTGCCAGCAGCCCTGGGCCCGGCGGGGGCTACACCTTC; CDR3 protein: CASSPGPGGGYTF
D gene: .; clone size: few; CDR3 length: 14; V gene: TRBV20-1; J gene: TRBJ1-6; CDR3 DNA: TGCAGTGCTAGAAAGATTGGGGGAAATTCACCCCTCCACTTT; CDR3 protein: CSARKIGGNSPLHF
D gene: .; clone size: few; CDR3 length: 15; V gene: TRBV7-8; J gene: TRBJ1-1; CDR3 DNA: TGTGCCAGCAGCCCCCCAGGTGGAAAGAACACTGAAGCTTTCTTT; CDR3 protein: CASSPPGGKNTEAFF
D gene: .; clone size: many; CDR3 length: 14; V gene: TRBV29-1; J gene: TRBJ2-5; CDR3 DNA: TGCAGCGTTCCTCCCCTTCAGGGTAGGGAGACCCAGTACTTC; CDR3 protein: CSVPPLQGRETQYF
D gene: .; clone size: .; CDR3 length: 15; V gene: TRBV12-3/TRBV12-4; J gene: TRBJ2-3; CDR3 DNA: TGTGCCAGCAGTACCCAACAGGGCTCGACAGATACGCAGTATTTT; CDR3 protein: CASSTQQGSTDTQYF
D gene: .; clone size: few; CDR3 length: 14; V gene: TRBV9; J gene: TRBJ2-4; CDR3 DNA: TGTGCCAGCAGCGTAGATGCCCTGAGGGACATTCAGTACTTC; CDR3 protein: CASSVDALRDIQYF
D gene: TRBD1; clone size: .; CDR3 length: 14; V gene: TRBV7-3; J gene: TRBJ1-6; CDR3 DNA: TGTGCCAGCGGGAAGACAGGGGGTAATTCACCCCTCCACTTT; CDR3 protein: CASGKTGGNSPLHF
D gene: TRBD1; clone size: .; CDR3 length: 14; V gene: TRBV7-2; J gene: TRBJ1-1; CDR3 DNA: TGTGCCAGCAGCCCTAACAGGGGGCGGACTGAAGCTTTCTTT; CDR3 protein: CASSPNRGRTEAFF
D gene: .; clone size: few; CDR3 length: 15; V gene: TRBV2; J gene: TRBJ1-6; CDR3 DNA: TGTGCCAGCGCCGGCCGGGGCACGACAAATTCACCCCTCCACTTT; CDR3 protein: CASAGRGTTNSPLHF
D gene: .; clone size: .; CDR3 length: 13; V gene: TRBV7-9; J gene: TRBJ1-5; CDR3 DNA: TGTGCCAGCAGCTGGGCAGCCAATCAGCCCCAGCATTTT; CDR3 protein: CASSWAANQPQHF
D gene: TRBD1; clone size: few; CDR3 length: 15; V gene: TRBV7-9; J gene: TRBJ1-1; CDR3 DNA: TGTGCCAGCAGCATGGGACAGGGTCGGTACACTGAAGCTTTCTTT; CDR3 protein: CASSMGQGRYTEAFF
D gene: .; clone size: few; CDR3 length: 11; V gene: TRBV20-1; J gene: TRBJ1-1; CDR3 DNA: TGCAGTGCTGTGAGGGCGGCCGAGGCTTTCTTT; CDR3 protein: CSAVRAAEAFF
D gene: .; clone size: .; CDR3 length: 13; V gene: TRBV12-3/TRBV12-4; J gene: TRBJ1-2; CDR3 DNA: TGTGCCAGCAGCAGGGGCGGACCCTATGGCTACACCTTC; CDR3 protein: CASSRGGPYGYTF
D gene: .; clone size: .; CDR3 length: 19; V gene: TRBV4-3; J gene: TRBJ1-5; CDR3 DNA: TGCGCCAGCAGCCAAGTATGGGGGCCAAAGTCTGGGTCGGCTCAGCCCCAGCATTTT; CDR3 protein: CASSQVWGPKSGSAQPQHF
D gene: .; clone size: few; CDR3 length: 16; V gene: TRBV9; J gene: TRBJ1-6; CDR3 DNA: TGTGCCAGCAGCCCTCAGGGTGGGCAGGCCCTCTTACCCCTCCACTTT; CDR3 protein: CASSPQGGQALLPLHF
D gene: TRBD2; clone size: few; CDR3 length: 17; V gene: TRBV4-3; J gene: TRBJ2-1; CDR3 DNA: TGCGCCAGCAGCCGGGGATGGACTAGCGGGGATTACAATGAGCAGTTCTTC; CDR3 protein: CASSRGWTSGDYNEQFF
D gene: TRBD2; clone size: .; CDR3 length: 16; V gene: TRBV5-1; J gene: TRBJ2-1; CDR3 DNA: TGCGCCAGCAGCTTGGGAGCCCAGCGGGGGGGCAATGAGCAGTTCTTC; CDR3 protein: CASSLGAQRGGNEQFF
D gene: TRBD1; clone size: few; CDR3 length: 15; V gene: TRBV2; J gene: TRBJ2-1; CDR3 DNA: TGTGCCAGCCAGGGGACAGGGAGCTCCTACAATGAGCAGTTCTTC; CDR3 protein: CASQGTGSSYNEQFF
D gene: .; clone size: few; CDR3 length: 12; V gene: TRBV29-1; J gene: TRBJ2-1; CDR3 DNA: TGCAGCACCGGGACCACTTACAATGAGCAGTTCTTC; CDR3 protein: CSTGTTYNEQFF
D gene: TRBD2; clone size: many; CDR3 length: 16; V gene: TRBV4-3; J gene: TRBJ2-3; CDR3 DNA: TGCGCCAGCAGCCAAGCACGTAGCGGGGGCACAGATACGCAGTATTTT; CDR3 protein: CASSQARSGGTDTQYF
D gene: .; clone size: few; CDR3 length: 14; V gene: TRBV4-1; J gene: TRBJ1-1; CDR3 DNA: TGCGCCAGCAGCCAGGGCTTAGGGAACACTGAAGCTTTCTTT; CDR3 protein: CASSQGLGNTEAFF
D gene: .; clone size: .; CDR3 length: 16; V gene: TRBV18; J gene: TRBJ1-3; CDR3 DNA: TGTGCCAGCTCACCCGTTGTGGGAGACTCTGGAAACACCATATATTTT; CDR3 protein: CASSPVVGDSGNTIYF
D gene: .; clone size: many; CDR3 length: 15; V gene: TRBV5-1; J gene: TRBJ2-3; CDR3 DNA: TGCGCCAGCAGTAGTGGGGCGGGGCCCACAGATACGCAGTATTTT; CDR3 protein: CASSSGAGPTDTQYF
D gene: .; clone size: .; CDR3 length: 15; V gene: TRBV3-1; J gene: TRBJ1-5; CDR3 DNA: TGTGCCAGCAGCGCTACTCGCGGAAGCAATCAGCCCCAGCATTTT; CDR3 protein: CASSATRGSNQPQHF
D gene: TRBD1; clone size: .; CDR3 length: 15; V gene: TRBV29-1; J gene: TRBJ2-5; CDR3 DNA: TGCAGCGTTGTCCCCGGAGACAGGGGGCTAGAGACCCAGTACTTC; CDR3 protein: CSVVPGDRGLETQYF
D gene: .; clone size: few; CDR3 length: 14; V gene: TRBV5-1; J gene: TRBJ1-6; CDR3 DNA: TGCGCCAGCAGCTTGGAGGAAGGAAATTCACCCCTCCACTTT; CDR3 protein: CASSLEEGNSPLHF
D gene: .; clone size: many; CDR3 length: 14; V gene: TRBV29-1; J gene: TRBJ2-2; CDR3 DNA: TGCAGCGTTGTACGGTCTGAGAACACCGGGGAGCTGTTTTTT; CDR3 protein: CSVVRSENTGELFF
D gene: TRBD1; clone size: few; CDR3 length: 13; V gene: TRBV5-1; J gene: TRBJ1-2; CDR3 DNA: TGCGCCAGCAGCGGGACAGGGCGCTTCAGTGACACCTTC; CDR3 protein: CASSGTGRFSDTF
D gene: .; clone size: few; CDR3 length: 15; V gene: TRBV5-1; J gene: TRBJ2-7; CDR3 DNA: TGCGCCAGCAGCTTGGTAGTCCAGGCGTCCGCCGAGCAGTACTTC; CDR3 protein: CASSLVVQASAEQYF
D gene: TRBD1; clone size: .; CDR3 length: 16; V gene: TRBV5-5; J gene: TRBJ2-7; CDR3 DNA: TGTGCCAGCAGCTTGGGACCCGGGACAGGGGGCAACGAGCAGTACTTC; CDR3 protein: CASSLGPGTGGNEQYF
D gene: .; clone size: few; CDR3 length: 16; V gene: TRBV4-2; J gene: TRBJ1-2; CDR3 DNA: TGTGCCAGCAGCCCGTCTAGGGCCACCACCAACTATGGCTACACCTTC; CDR3 protein: CASSPSRATTNYGYTF
D gene: TRBD2; clone size: few; CDR3 length: 17; V gene: TRBV7-3; J gene: TRBJ2-3; CDR3 DNA: TGTGCCAGCAGCCCCTCGACTAGCGGGGGGGCCTCAGATACGCAGTATTTT; CDR3 protein: CASSPSTSGGASDTQYF
D gene: TRBD2; clone size: few; CDR3 length: 14; V gene: TRBV6-1; J gene: TRBJ2-3; CDR3 DNA: TGTGCCAGCAGTTTAGCGGGGGCCCGAGATACGCAGTATTTT; CDR3 protein: CASSLAGARDTQYF
D gene: .; clone size: few; CDR3 length: 14; V gene: TRBV13; J gene: TRBJ1-1; CDR3 DNA: TGTGCCAGCAGCCGAGGACGGCCCCACACTGAAGCTTTCTTT; CDR3 protein: CASSRGRPHTEAFF
D gene: .; clone size: few; CDR3 length: 13; V gene: TRBV7-2; J gene: TRBJ2-1; CDR3 DNA: TGTGCCAGCAGCCCTAACTCCTACAATGAGCAGTTCTTC; CDR3 protein: CASSPNSYNEQFF
D gene: .; clone size: few; CDR3 length: 11; V gene: TRBV2; J gene: TRBJ2-1; CDR3 DNA: TGTGCCAGCAGTGTCGACAGGACGCAGTTCTTC; CDR3 protein: CASSVDRTQFF
D gene: .; clone size: .; CDR3 length: 15; V gene: TRBV7-2; J gene: TRBJ2-7; CDR3 DNA: TGTGCCAGCAGCTTAGTTGGAGACATCTCCTACGAGCAGTACTTC; CDR3 protein: CASSLVGDISYEQYF
D gene: TRBD1; clone size: few; CDR3 length: 13; V gene: TRBV7-2; J gene: TRBJ1-4; CDR3 DNA: TGTGCCAGCAGCTTACAGGGGGCGGGAAAACTGTTTTTT; CDR3 protein: CASSLQGAGKLFF
D gene: .; clone size: few; CDR3 length: 12; V gene: TRBV10-3; J gene: TRBJ2-7; CDR3 DNA: TGTGCCATCAGTGCTGGGGCCTACGAGCAGTACTTC; CDR3 protein: CAISAGAYEQYF
D gene: TRBD1; clone size: .; CDR3 length: 15; V gene: TRBV4-3; J gene: TRBJ1-2; CDR3 DNA: TGCGCCAGCAGCCACGACAGGGGGCGAGGGTATGGCTACACCTTC; CDR3 protein: CASSHDRGRGYGYTF
D gene: .; clone size: many; CDR3 length: 20; V gene: TRBV5-1; J gene: TRBJ1-1; CDR3 DNA: TGCGCCAGCAGCGGAACAACCCCGGGACATGTCACGTCGGCGAACACTGAAGCTTTCTTT; CDR3 protein: CASSGTTPGHVTSANTEAFF
D gene: TRBD1; clone size: .; CDR3 length: 15; V gene: TRBV5-5; J gene: TRBJ2-1; CDR3 DNA: TGTGCCAGCAGCCAGGAAGACAGGGGCTACAATGAGCAGTTCTTC; CDR3 protein: CASSQEDRGYNEQFF
D gene: .; clone size: .; CDR3 length: 14; V gene: TRBV27; J gene: TRBJ1-1; CDR3 DNA: TGTGCCAGCAGTTTATATCGCATGAACACTGAAGCTTTCTTT; CDR3 protein: CASSLYRMNTEAFF